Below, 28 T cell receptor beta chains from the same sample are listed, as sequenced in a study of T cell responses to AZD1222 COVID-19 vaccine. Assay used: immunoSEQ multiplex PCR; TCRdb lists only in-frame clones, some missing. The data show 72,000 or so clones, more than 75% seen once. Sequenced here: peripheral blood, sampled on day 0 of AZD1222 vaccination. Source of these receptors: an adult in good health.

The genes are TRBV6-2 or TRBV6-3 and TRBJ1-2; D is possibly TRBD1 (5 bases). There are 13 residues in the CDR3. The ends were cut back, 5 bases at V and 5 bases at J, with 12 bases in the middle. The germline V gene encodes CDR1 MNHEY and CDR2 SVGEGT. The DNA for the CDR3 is TGTGCCAGCAGTAACGGGGCAGTTTATGGCTACACCTTC. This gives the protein CASSNGAVYGYTF.

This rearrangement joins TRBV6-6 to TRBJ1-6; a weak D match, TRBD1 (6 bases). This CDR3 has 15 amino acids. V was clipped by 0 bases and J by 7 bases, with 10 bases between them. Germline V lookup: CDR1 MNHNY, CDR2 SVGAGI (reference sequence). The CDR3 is CASSYSGQPNSPLHF. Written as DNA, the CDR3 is TGTGCCAGCAGTTACTCGGGACAACCCAATTCACCCCTCCACTTT.

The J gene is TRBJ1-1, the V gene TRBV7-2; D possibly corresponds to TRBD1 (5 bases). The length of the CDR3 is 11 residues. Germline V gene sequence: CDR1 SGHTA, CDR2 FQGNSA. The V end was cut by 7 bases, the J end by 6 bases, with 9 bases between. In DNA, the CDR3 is TGTGCCAGCACCGTGGGGGCTGAAGCTTTCTTT. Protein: CASTVGAEAFF.

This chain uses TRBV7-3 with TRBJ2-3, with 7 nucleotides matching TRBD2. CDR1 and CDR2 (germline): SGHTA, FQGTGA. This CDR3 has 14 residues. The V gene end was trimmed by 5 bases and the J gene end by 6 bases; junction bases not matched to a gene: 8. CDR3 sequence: CASSVGLEGDTQYF. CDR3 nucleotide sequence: TGTGCCAGCAGCGTCGGACTAGAAGGGGATACGCAGTATTTT. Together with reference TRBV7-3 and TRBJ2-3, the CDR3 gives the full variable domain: GAGVSQTPSNKVTEKGKYVELRCDPISGHTALYWYRQSLGQGPEFLIYFQGTGAADDSGLPNDRFFAVRPEGSVSTLKIQRTERGDSAVYLCASSVGLEGDTQYFGPGTRLTVL.

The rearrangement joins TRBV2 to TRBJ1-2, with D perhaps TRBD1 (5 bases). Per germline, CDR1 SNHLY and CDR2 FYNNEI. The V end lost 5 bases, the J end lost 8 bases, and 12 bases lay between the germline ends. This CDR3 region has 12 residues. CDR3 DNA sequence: TGTGCCAGCAGTATGACAGAGGGCGGCTACACCTTC. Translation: CASSMTEGGYTF.

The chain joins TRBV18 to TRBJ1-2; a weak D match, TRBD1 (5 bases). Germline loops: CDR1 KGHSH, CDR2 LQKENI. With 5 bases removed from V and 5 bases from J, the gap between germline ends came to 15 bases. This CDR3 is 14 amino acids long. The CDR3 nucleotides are TGTGCCAGCTCAGAGGCAGGGATTAGTTATGGCTACACCTTC. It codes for CASSEAGISYGYTF.

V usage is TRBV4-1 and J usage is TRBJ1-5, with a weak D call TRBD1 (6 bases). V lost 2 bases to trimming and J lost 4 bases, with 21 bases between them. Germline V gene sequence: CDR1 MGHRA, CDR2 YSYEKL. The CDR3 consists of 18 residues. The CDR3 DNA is TGCGCCAGCAGCCAACATCCGCCCTCGACAGGAGAAAATCAGCCCCAGCATTTT. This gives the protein CASSQHPPSTGENQPQHF.

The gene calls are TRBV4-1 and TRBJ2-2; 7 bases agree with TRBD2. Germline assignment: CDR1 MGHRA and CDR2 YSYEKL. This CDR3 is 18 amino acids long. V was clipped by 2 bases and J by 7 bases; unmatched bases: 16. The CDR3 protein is CASSQSLLAAKTGGELFF. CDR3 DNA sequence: TGCGCCAGCAGCCAATCCCTCCTAGCGGCAAAAACGGGCGGGGAGCTGTTTTTT.

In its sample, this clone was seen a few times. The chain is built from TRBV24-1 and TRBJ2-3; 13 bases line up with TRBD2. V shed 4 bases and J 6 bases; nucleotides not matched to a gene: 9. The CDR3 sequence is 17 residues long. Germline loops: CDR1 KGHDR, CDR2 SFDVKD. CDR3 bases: TGTGCCACCAGTGAATCGACTAGCGGGAGGAATAAGGATACGCAGTATTTT. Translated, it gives CATSESTSGRNKDTQYF.

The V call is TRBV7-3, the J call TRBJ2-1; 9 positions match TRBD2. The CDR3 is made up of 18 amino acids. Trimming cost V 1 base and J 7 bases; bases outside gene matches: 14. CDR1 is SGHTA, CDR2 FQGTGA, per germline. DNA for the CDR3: TGTGCCAGCAGCTTAAGACTAGCGGAGCCGTGGTTGAATAATGAGCAGTTCTTC. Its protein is CASSLRLAEPWLNNEQFF.

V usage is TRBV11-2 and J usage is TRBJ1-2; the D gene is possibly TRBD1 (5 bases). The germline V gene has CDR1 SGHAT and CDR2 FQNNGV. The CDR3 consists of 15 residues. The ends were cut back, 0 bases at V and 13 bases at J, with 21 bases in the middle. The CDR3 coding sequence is TGTGCCAGCAGCTTAGACCGGTGGGGGACGGTTTCTTTCACCTTC. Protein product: CASSLDRWGTVSFTF.

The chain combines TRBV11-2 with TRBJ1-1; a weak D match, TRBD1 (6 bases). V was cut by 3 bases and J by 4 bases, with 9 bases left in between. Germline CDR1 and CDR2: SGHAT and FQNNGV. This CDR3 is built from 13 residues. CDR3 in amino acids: CASSLVGGTEAFF. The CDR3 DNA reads TGTGCCAGCAGCTTGGTAGGGGGCACTGAAGCTTTCTTT.

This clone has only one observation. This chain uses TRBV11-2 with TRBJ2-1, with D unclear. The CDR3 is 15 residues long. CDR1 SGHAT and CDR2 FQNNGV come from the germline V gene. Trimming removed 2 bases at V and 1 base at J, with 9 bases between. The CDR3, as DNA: TGTGCCAGCAGCTTATCGAGAATGTCCTACAATGAGCAGTTCTTC. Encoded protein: CASSLSRMSYNEQFF.

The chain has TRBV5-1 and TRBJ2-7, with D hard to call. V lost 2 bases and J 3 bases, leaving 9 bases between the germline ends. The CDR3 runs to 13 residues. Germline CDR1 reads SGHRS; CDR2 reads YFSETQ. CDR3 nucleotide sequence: TGCGCCAGCAGCTTATCAGGCCACTACGAGCAGTACTTC. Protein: CASSLSGHYEQYF. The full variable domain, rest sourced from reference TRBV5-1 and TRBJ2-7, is KAGVTQTPRYLIKTRGQQVTLSCSPISGHRSVSWYQQTPGQGLQFLFEYFSETQRNKGNFPGRFSGRQFSNSRSEMNVSTLELGDSALYLCASSLSGHYEQYFGPGTRLTVT.

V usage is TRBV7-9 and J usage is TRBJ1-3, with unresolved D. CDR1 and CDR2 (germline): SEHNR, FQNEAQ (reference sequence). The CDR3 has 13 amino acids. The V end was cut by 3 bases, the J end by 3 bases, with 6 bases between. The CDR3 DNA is TGTGCCAGCAGCTTGTCCGTTGGAAACACCATATATTTT. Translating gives CASSLSVGNTIYF. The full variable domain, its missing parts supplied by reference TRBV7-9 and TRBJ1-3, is DTGVSQNPRHKITKRGQNVTFRCDPISEHNRLYWYRQTLGQGPEFLTYFQNEAQLEKSRLLSDRFSAERPKGSFSTLEIQRTEQGDSAMYLCASSLSVGNTIYFGEGSWLTVV.

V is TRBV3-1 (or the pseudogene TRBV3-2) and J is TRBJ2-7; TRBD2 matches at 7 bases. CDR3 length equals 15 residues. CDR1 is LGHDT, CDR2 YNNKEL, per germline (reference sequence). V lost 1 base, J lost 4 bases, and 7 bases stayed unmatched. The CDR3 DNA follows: TGTGCCAGCAGCCAAGTAGGCGGGAGACAGTACGAGCAGTACTTC. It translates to CASSQVGGRQYEQYF.

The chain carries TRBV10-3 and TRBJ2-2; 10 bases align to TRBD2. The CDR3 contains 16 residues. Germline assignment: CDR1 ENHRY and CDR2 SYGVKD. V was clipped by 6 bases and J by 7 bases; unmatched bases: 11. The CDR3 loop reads CAIRLAGPHGGGELFF. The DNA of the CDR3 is TGTGCCATCAGACTAGCGGGGCCTCACGGCGGCGGGGAGCTGTTTTTT.

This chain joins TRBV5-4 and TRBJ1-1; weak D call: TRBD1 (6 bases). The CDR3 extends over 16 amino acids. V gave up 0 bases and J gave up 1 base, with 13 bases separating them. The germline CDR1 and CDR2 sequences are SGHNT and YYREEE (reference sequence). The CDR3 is CASSLGLRDKNTEAFF. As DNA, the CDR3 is TGTGCCAGCAGCTTGGGTCTGAGGGACAAGAACACTGAAGCTTTCTTT.

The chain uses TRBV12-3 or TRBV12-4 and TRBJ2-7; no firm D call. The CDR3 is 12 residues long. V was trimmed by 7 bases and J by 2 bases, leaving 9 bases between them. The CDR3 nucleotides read TGTGCCAGCACCTGGAATACCTACGAGCAGTACTTC. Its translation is CASTWNTYEQYF.

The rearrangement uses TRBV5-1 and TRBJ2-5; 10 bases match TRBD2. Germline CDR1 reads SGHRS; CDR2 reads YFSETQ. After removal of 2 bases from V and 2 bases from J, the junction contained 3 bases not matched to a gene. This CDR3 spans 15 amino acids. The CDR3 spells CASSLAGGPQETQYF. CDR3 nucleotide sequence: TGCGCCAGCAGCTTAGCGGGAGGGCCTCAAGAGACCCAGTACTTC.

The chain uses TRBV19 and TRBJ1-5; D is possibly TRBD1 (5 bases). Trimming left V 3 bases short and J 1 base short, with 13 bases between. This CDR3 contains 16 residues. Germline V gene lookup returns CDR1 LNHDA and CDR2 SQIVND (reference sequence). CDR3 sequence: CASSMGPIGSNQPQHF. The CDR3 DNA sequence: TGTGCCAGTAGTATGGGACCTATCGGAAGCAATCAGCCCCAGCATTTT.

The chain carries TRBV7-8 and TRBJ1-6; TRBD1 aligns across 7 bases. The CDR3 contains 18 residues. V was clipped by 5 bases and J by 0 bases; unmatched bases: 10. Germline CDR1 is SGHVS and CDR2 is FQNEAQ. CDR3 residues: CASSPRTGGYSYNSPLHF. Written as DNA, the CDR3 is TGTGCCAGCAGCCCGCGGACAGGAGGATACTCCTATAATTCACCCCTCCACTTT. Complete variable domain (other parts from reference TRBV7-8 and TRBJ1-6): GAGVSQSPRYKVAKRGQDVALRCDPISGHVSLFWYQQALGQGPEFLTYFQNEAQLDKSGLPSDRFFAERPEGSVSTLKIQRTQQEDSAVYLCASSPRTGGYSYNSPLHFGNGTRLTVT.

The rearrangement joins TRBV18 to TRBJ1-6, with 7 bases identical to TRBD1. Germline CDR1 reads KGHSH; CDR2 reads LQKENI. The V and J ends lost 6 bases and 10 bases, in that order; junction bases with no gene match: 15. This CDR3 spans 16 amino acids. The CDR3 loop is CASSQGATGWWSPLHF. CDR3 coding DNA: TGTGCCAGCTCCCAAGGGGCGACAGGGTGGTGGTCACCCCTCCACTTT.

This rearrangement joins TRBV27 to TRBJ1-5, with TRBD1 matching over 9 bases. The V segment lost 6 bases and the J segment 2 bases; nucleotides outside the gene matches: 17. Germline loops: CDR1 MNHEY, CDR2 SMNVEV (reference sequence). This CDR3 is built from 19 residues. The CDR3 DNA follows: TGTGCCAGCAGCCCTGTGAGGACAGGGGTGGGGGCAGGCAATCAGCCCCAGCATTTT. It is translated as CASSPVRTGVGAGNQPQHF.

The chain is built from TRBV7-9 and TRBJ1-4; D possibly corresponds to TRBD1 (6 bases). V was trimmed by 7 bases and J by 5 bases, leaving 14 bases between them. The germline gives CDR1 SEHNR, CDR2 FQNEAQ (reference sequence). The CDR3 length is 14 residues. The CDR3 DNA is TGTGCCAGCACTTCCAACAGGGCCAATGAAAAACTGTTTTTT. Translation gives CASTSNRANEKLFF. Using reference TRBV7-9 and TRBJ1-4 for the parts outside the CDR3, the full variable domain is DTGVSQNPRHKITKRGQNVTFRCDPISEHNRLYWYRQTLGQGPEFLTYFQNEAQLEKSRLLSDRFSAERPKGSFSTLEIQRTEQGDSAMYLCASTSNRANEKLFFGSGTQLSVL.

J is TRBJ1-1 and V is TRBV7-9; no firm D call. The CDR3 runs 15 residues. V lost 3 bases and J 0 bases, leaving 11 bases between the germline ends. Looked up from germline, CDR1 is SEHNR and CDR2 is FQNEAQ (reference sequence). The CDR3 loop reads CASSFLGRMNTEAFF. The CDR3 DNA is TGTGCCAGCAGCTTTTTGGGGAGAATGAACACTGAAGCTTTCTTT.

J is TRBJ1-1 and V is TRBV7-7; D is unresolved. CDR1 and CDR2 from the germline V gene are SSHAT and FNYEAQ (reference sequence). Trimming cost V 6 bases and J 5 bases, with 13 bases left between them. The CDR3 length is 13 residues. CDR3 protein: CASSRGIGTEAFF. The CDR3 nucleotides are TGTGCCAGCAGTCGCGGGATCGGGACTGAAGCTTTCTTT.

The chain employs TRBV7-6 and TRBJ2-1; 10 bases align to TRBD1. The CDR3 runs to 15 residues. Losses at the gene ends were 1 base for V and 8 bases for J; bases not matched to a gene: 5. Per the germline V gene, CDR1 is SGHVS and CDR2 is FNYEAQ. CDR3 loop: CASSLVGTGVDEQFF. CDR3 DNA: TGTGCCAGCAGCTTAGTCGGGACAGGGGTGGATGAGCAGTTCTTC.